This TCR beta chain was retrieved from a study of T-cell memory formation after mild COVID-19. Across the whole study: TCR clusters were largely donor specific.

The V gene lost 4 bases and the J gene lost 1 base, with 8 bases spanning the gap. CDR1 and CDR2 (germline): SGHRS, YFSETQ. The CDR3 totals 14 residues. TCRdb recomputed calls from the 5' RACE reads with MiXCR, one row per CDR3 protein. The sample yields 92,000 or so distinct CDR3 sequences, about 14% seen once. In its sample, this clonotype is large. This clonotype was obtained from a man between 18 and 35 years old who had mild COVID-19 (a few samples of this study predate the infection). Cell type and time point are not known. The sequencing sample was made of PBMCs or a T cell subset sorted from them (not recorded which). J is TRBJ2-2 and V is TRBV5-1, with unresolved D. CDR3 protein: CASSPGMNTGELFF. In DNA form, the CDR3 reads TGCGCCAGCAGCCCAGGAATGAACACCGGGGAGCTGTTTTTT.